This TCR beta chain came from a study of blood T cell repertoires in COVID-19. Study details: In each case, the material was cDNA or gDNA derived from T cells, B-cell-depleted T cells, or PBMCs.

Original processing methods: The authors estimated nucleated cell counts from reference gene primer amplification. Clones were sequenced by immunoSEQ multiplex PCR, and TCRdb holds only the in-frame ones, with some missing. V and J calls plus clone size are reproduced from that table; the DNA served to infer D and trimming. The table has 250,000 to 300,000 clones, 88% seen once; the top ten hold 2% to 2.5%. The study drew participants aged about 18 to 89 years from about two dozen US areas. Researchers sorted participants into cohorts using their self-reported clinical history. V lost 1 base to trimming and J lost 1 base, with 10 bases between them. The V gene's germline CDR1 is SGHDN and CDR2 FVKESK. This CDR3 contains 15 residues.

The source of this sequence is a woman aged 60-75 years in a cohort exposed to, infected with or recovered from COVID-19 (not recorded which). This sequence joins TRBV14 and TRBJ1-1; D might be TRBD1 (6 bases). Sequencing used PBMCs or T cells enriched from blood (not recorded which). For the CDR3, the DNA is TGTGCCAGCAGCCAAGTAAAAGGGGGGAACACTGAAGCTTTCTTT. Translated: CASSQVKGGNTEAFF.